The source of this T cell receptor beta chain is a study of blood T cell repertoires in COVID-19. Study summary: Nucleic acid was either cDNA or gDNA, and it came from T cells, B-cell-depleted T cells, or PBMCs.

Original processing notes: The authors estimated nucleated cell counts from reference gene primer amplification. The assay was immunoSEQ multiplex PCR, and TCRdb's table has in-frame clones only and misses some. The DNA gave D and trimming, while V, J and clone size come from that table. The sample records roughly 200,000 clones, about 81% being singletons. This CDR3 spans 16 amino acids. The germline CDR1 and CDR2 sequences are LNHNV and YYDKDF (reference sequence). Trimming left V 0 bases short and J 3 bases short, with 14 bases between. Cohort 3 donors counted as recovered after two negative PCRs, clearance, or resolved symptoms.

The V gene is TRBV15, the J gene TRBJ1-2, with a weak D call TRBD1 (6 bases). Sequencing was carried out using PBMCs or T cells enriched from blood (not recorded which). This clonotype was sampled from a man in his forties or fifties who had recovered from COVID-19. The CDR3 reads CATSRDRVQGYYGYTF. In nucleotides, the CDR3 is TGTGCCACCAGCAGAGATCGGGTTCAGGGGTACTATGGCTACACCTTC.